One and the same sample provided the 19 T cell receptor beta chains below, sequenced in a study of blood T cell repertoires in COVID-19 (TCRdb year 2020). The library relied on the immunoSEQ multiplex PCR assay. What TCRdb holds here is the immuneACCESS table cut down to in-frame rearrangements. Part of the clones is not present; checked against another copy, under half of the missing clones reflect an unresolved V gene, and the others are unexplained. The sample records some 97,000 clones, about 85% of which are singletons. The top ten clonotypes cover around 13% of the sample. Sequencing input: peripheral blood. These TCRs come from a human donor in a cohort sampled during active COVID-19.

The CDR3 region has the DNA TGCGCCAGCAGCTTGGGGGAGGTGGTCTATGGCTACACCTTC. This sequence encodes CASSLGEVVYGYTF. The gene calls are TRBV5-1 and TRBJ1-2; D gene unclear. Between the trimmed V and J ends, which lost 0 bases and 4 bases, there was a span of 10 bases. The germline V gene encodes CDR1 SGHRS and CDR2 YFSETQ. This CDR3 contains 14 residues.

V usage is TRBV14 and J usage is TRBJ1-6; D might be TRBD1 (5 bases). CDR3 size: 16 residues. Trimming took off 4 bases at V and 10 bases at J, with 20 bases between the two ends. The V gene's germline CDR1 is SGHDN and CDR2 FVKESK. This CDR3 reads CASSRVSGGIGSPLHF. As DNA, the CDR3 is TGTGCCAGCAGCCGAGTTTCGGGGGGGATAGGATCACCCCTCCACTTT.

The chain combines TRBV11-2 with TRBJ1-2, with a weak D call TRBD1 (6 bases). There are 14 residues in the CDR3. V was cut by 3 bases and J by 7 bases, with 15 bases left in between. Germline values: CDR1 SGHAT, CDR2 FQNNGV. CDR3 DNA sequence: TGTGCCAGCAGCTTCCGGGACACCGTGCGTGGCTACACCTTC. Its translation is CASSFRDTVRGYTF.

The J gene is TRBJ2-7, the V gene TRBV5-8; a possible D gene is TRBD1 (6 bases). V was clipped by 4 bases and J by 6 bases, with 17 bases between them. The CDR3 spans 14 residues. Germline CDR1 SGHTS, CDR2 YDEGEE. This CDR3 reads CASSQTGIGLEQYF. The DNA of the CDR3 is TGTGCCAGCAGCCAGACAGGCATCGGGCTCGAGCAGTACTTC.

The chain is built from TRBV7-8 and TRBJ2-1; D uncertain. The V and J ends lost 1 base and 1 base respectively, with 8 bases between them. The CDR3 spans 15 residues. CDR1 SGHVS and CDR2 FQNEAQ come from the germline V gene. CDR3 loop: CASSLGFISYNEQFF. The CDR3 nucleotides read TGTGCCAGCAGCTTAGGTTTTATTTCCTACAATGAGCAGTTCTTC.

This sequence joins TRBV7-9 and TRBJ2-6; weak D call: TRBD2 (6 bases). The CDR3 is 17 residues long. V lost 2 bases, J lost 3 bases, and 14 bases lay in between. The germline V gene has CDR1 SEHNR and CDR2 FQNEAQ (reference sequence). The CDR3 is CASSLQAGTLGANVLTF. The CDR3 coding sequence is TGTGCCAGCAGCTTACAGGCGGGGACTCTTGGGGCCAACGTCCTGACTTTC.

This clone was detected once. The chain couples TRBV30 to TRBJ2-7; D uncertain. CDR1 and CDR2 (germline): GTSNPN, SVGIG (reference sequence). Trimming cost V 2 bases and J 3 bases, with 5 bases left between them. The CDR3 sequence is 11 residues long. This chain's CDR3 is CAWSRSYEQYF. The DNA for the CDR3 is TGTGCCTGGAGTAGGAGCTACGAGCAGTACTTC.

The chain links TRBV5-5 to TRBJ2-6; TRBD2 might be the D (5 bases). V lost 3 bases and J 0 bases, leaving 10 bases between the germline ends. CDR1 SGHKS and CDR2 YYEKEE come from the germline V gene (reference sequence). The CDR3 loop spans 16 amino acids. CDR3 nucleotide sequence: TGTGCCAGCAGCTACGGACTCAACTCTGGGGCCAACGTCCTGACTTTC. The encoded protein is CASSYGLNSGANVLTF.

The chain carries TRBV9 and TRBJ2-7; tentatively, D is TRBD2 (5 bases). CDR3 length: 14 amino acids. Germline CDR1 reads SGDLS; CDR2 reads YYNGEE. V dropped 4 bases and J dropped 11 bases, with 22 bases sitting between them. The CDR3 nucleotides read TGTGCCAGCAGCACCGACCCCAGTGACGGGATGGAGTACTTC. Encoded protein: CASSTDPSDGMEYF.

A single count supports this clone. The chain employs TRBV7-2 and TRBJ2-7; TRBD1 matches 7 bases. This CDR3 region has 15 residues. Unmatched junction bases numbered 10, after V lost 6 bases and J lost 2 bases. CDR1 is SGHTA, CDR2 FQGNSA, per germline. CDR3 sequence reads: CASSSRGTKAYEQYF. DNA for the CDR3: TGTGCCAGCAGTTCCAGGGGGACAAAGGCCTACGAGCAGTACTTC.

The J gene is TRBJ1-4, the V gene TRBV2; D may be TRBD1 (6 bases). The CDR3 is 15 residues long. CDR1 SNHLY and CDR2 FYNNEI come from the germline V gene. Trimming took off 4 bases at V and 4 bases at J, with 13 bases between the two ends. In DNA, the CDR3 is TGTGCCAGCAGTGTTCTGAGGGGGTTTAATGAAAAACTGTTTTTT. Its protein product is CASSVLRGFNEKLFF.

The chain employs TRBV18 and TRBJ1-1; D is unresolved. The V gene's germline CDR1 is KGHSH and CDR2 LQKENI. With 7 bases removed from V and 5 bases from J, the gap between germline ends came to 14 bases. This CDR3 is built from 13 residues. The CDR3 region is CASLSNQKTEAFF. The CDR3 DNA follows: TGTGCCAGCTTGTCCAACCAGAAGACTGAAGCTTTCTTT.

The chain has TRBV12-3 or TRBV12-4 and TRBJ1-6, with D perhaps TRBD1 (5 bases). Trimming took off 3 bases at V and 5 bases at J, with 5 bases between the two ends. This CDR3 region has 13 residues. Written as DNA, the CDR3 is TGTGCCAGCAGTTTGACAGATAATTCACCCCTCCACTTT. Translation: CASSLTDNSPLHF.

This clone was counted between two and nine times. This sequence joins TRBV6-5 and TRBJ1-6, with unresolved D. CDR3 size: 13 residues. Germline V gives CDR1 MNHEY, CDR2 SVGAGI. Deletions cut 6 bases from V and 9 bases from J, with 12 bases between. CDR3 nucleotides: TGTGCCAGCAGCGCTCCCCTCAGTTCACCCCTCCACTTT. Translated, it gives CASSAPLSSPLHF.

This chain links TRBV10-1 with TRBJ1-1; TRBD1 is a possible D gene (6 bases). Germline V gene data show CDR1 as WNHNN and CDR2 as SYGVQD (reference sequence). Trimming left V 4 bases short and J 6 bases short, with 12 bases between. The CDR3 loop spans 13 amino acids. This chain's CDR3 is CASSAGVMAEAFF. The DNA of the CDR3 is TGCGCCAGCAGTGCAGGGGTGATGGCTGAAGCTTTCTTT.

V usage is TRBV18 and J usage is TRBJ2-3; the match to TRBD2 covers 9 bases. Germline loops: CDR1 KGHSH, CDR2 LQKENI. CDR3 length: 15 residues. V shed 3 bases, J shed 2 bases, and the junction held 3 bases outside the gene matches. CDR3 sequence (DNA): TGTGCCAGCTCACCCCTAGCGGGGACCACAGATACGCAGTATTTT. Its protein product is CASSPLAGTTDTQYF.

This clone was picked up one time. The rearrangement links TRBV4-3 to TRBJ2-1, with 9 nucleotides matching TRBD2. CDR1 LGHNA and CDR2 YSLEER come from the germline V gene. This CDR3 region has 19 residues. After removal of 0 bases from V and 0 bases from J, the junction contained 9 bases not matched to a gene. The CDR3 spells CASSQDGGRAWSSYNEQFF. The DNA of the CDR3 is TGCGCCAGCAGCCAAGACGGCGGGAGGGCATGGAGCTCCTACAATGAGCAGTTCTTC.

The rearrangement uses TRBV7-2 and TRBJ2-7; 10 bases line up with TRBD2. Germline CDR1 and CDR2: SGHTA and FQGNSA. The V and J ends lost 8 bases and 2 bases, in that order; junction bases with no gene match: 3. This CDR3 has 13 amino acids. The CDR3 DNA is TGTGCCAGCCAGAGCGGGGGGGCCTACGAGCAGTACTTC. It encodes CASQSGGAYEQYF.

The chain joins TRBV6-2 or TRBV6-3 to TRBJ2-1, with TRBD2 matching over 13 bases. The CDR3 is 17 amino acids. The V gene end was trimmed by 1 base and the J gene end by 5 bases; junction bases not matched to a gene: 5. CDR1 and CDR2 (germline): MNHEY, SVGEGT. CDR3 bases: TGTGCCAGCAGTTACTGGACTAGCGGGAGAAAAAACAATGAGCAGTTCTTC. Its protein is CASSYWTSGRKNNEQFF.